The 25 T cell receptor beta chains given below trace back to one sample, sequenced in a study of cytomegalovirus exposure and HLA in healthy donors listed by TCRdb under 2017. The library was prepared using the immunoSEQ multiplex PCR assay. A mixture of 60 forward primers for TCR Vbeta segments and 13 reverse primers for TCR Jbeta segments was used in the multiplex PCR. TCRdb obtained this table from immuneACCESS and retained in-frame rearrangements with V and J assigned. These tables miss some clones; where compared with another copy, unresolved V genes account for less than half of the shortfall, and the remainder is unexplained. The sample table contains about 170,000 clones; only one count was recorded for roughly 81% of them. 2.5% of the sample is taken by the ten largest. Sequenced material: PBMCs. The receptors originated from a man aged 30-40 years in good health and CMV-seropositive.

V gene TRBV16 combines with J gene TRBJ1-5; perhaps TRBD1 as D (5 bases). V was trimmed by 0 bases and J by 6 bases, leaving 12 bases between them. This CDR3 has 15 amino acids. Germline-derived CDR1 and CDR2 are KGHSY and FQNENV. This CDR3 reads CASSQSAGMGQPQHF. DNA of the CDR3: TGTGCCAGCAGCCAATCCGCAGGGATGGGTCAGCCCCAGCATTTT. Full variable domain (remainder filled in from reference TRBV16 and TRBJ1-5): GEEVAQTPKHLVRGEGQKAKLYCAPIKGHSYVFWYQQVLKNEFKFLISFQNENVFDETGMPKERFSAKCLPNSPCSLEIQATKLEDSAVYFCASSQSAGMGQPQHFGDGTRLSIL.

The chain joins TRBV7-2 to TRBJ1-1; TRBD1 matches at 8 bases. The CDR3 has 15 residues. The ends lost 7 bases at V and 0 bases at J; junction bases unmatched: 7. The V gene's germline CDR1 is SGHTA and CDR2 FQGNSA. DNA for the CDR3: TGTGCCAGCAACTTCAAACAGGGGGTGAACACTGAAGCTTTCTTT. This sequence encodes CASNFKQGVNTEAFF.

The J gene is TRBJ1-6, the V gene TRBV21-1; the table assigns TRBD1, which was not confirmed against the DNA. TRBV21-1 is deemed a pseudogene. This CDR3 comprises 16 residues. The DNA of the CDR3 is TGTGCCAGCAAGGCCCGGGGCAGAGGGGGCTATTCACCCCTCCACTTT. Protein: CASKARGRGGYSPLHF.

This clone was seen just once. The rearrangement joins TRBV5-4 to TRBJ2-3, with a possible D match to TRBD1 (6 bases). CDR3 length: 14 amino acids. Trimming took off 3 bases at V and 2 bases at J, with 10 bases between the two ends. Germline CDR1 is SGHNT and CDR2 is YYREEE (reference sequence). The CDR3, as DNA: TGTGCCAGCAGCTCGGGGACATACACAGATACGCAGTATTTT. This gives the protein CASSSGTYTDTQYF. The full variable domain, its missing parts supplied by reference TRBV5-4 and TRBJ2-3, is ETGVTQSPTHLIKTRGQQVTLRCSSQSGHNTVSWYQQALGQGPQFIFQYYREEENGRGNFPPRFSGLQFPNYSSELNVNALELDDSALYLCASSSGTYTDTQYFGPGTRLTVL.

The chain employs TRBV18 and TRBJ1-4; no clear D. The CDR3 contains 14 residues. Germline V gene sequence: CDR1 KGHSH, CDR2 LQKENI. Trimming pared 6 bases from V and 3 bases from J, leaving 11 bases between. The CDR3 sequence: CASSTTWANEKLFF. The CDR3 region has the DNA TGTGCCAGCTCCACTACCTGGGCTAATGAAAAACTGTTTTTT. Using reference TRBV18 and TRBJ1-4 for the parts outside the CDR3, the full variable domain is NAGVMQNPRHLVRRRGQEARLRCSPMKGHSHVYWYRQLPEEGLKFMVYLQKENIIDESGMPKERFSAEFPKEGPSILRIQQVVRGDSAAYFCASSTTWANEKLFFGSGTQLSVL.

Here the CDR3 DNA reads TGTGCCAGCAGCTTAGTCTCGGAGGAGACCCAGTACTTC. Its protein is CASSLVSEETQYF. The chain is built from TRBV11-3 and TRBJ2-5; D not resolved. With 1 base removed from V and 5 bases from J, the gap between germline ends came to 8 bases. From germline, CDR1 is SGHNT and CDR2 YENEEA. The CDR3 contains 13 residues. The full variable domain, completed using reference TRBV11-3 and TRBJ2-5, is EAGVVQSPRYKIIEKKQPVAFWCNPISGHNTLYWYLQNLGQGPELLIRYENEEAVDDSQLPKDRFSAERLKGVDSTLKIQPAELGDSAVYLCASSLVSEETQYFGPGTRLLVL.

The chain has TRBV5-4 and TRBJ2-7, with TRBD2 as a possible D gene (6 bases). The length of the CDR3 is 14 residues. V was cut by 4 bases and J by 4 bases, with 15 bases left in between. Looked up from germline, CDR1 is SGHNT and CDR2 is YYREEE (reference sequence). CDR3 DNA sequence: TGTGCCAGCAGCAGGGACGGCGGGGTGTACGAGCAGTACTTC. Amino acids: CASSRDGGVYEQYF.

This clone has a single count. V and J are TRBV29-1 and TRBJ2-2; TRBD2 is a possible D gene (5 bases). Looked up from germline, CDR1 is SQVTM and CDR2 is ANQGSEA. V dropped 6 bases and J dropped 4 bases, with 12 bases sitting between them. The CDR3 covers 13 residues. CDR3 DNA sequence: TGCAGCGTAGCAGGAGGAGTCACCGGGGAGCTGTTTTTT. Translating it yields CSVAGGVTGELFF.

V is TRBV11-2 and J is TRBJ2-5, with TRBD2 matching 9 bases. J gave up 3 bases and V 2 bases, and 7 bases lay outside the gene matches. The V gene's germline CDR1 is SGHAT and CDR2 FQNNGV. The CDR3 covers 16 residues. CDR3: CASSLRGSSGKETQYF. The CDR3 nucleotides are TGTGCCAGCAGCTTAAGGGGGTCTAGCGGGAAAGAGACCCAGTACTTC. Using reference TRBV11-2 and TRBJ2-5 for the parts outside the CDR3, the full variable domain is EAGVAQSPRYKIIEKRQSVAFWCNPISGHATLYWYQQILGQGPKLLIQFQNNGVVDDSQLPKDRFSAERLKGVDSTLKIQPAKLEDSAVYLCASSLRGSSGKETQYFGPGTRLLVL.

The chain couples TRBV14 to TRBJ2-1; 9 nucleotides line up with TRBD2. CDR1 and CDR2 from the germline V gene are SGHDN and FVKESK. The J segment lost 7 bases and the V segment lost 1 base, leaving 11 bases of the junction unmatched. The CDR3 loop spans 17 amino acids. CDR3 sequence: CASSQVLAGRGRNEQFF. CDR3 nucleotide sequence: TGTGCCAGCAGCCAAGTCCTAGCGGGGAGGGGGAGGAATGAGCAGTTCTTC.

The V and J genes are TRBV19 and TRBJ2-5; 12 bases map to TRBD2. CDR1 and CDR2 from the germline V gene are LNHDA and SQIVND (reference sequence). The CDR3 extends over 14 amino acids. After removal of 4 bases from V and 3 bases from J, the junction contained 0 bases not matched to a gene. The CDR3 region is CASSRTSGEETQYF. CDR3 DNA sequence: TGTGCCAGTAGTAGGACTAGCGGGGAAGAGACCCAGTACTTC. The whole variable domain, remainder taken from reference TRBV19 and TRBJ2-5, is DGGITQSPKYLFRKEGQNVTLSCEQNLNHDAMYWYRQDPGQGLRLIYYSQIVNDFQKGDIAEGYSVSREKKESFPLTVTSAQKNPTAFYLCASSRTSGEETQYFGPGTRLLVL.

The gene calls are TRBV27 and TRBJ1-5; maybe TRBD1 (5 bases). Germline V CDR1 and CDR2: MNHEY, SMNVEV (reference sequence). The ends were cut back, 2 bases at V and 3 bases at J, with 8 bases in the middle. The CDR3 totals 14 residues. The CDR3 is CASSLRQNNQPQHF. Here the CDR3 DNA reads TGTGCCAGCAGTTTACGACAGAACAATCAGCCCCAGCATTTT.

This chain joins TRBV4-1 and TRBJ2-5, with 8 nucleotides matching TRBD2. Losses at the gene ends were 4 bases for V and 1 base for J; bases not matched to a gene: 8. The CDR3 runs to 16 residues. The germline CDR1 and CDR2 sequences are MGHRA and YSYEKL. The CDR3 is CASSRLVSGAQETQYF. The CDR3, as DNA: TGCGCCAGCAGCCGATTGGTTAGCGGGGCCCAAGAGACCCAGTACTTC.

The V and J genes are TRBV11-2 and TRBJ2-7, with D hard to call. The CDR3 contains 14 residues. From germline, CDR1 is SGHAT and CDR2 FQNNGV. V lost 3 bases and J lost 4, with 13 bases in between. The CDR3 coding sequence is TGTGCCAGCAGCTTTGTCGACATACCTTACGAGCAGTACGTC. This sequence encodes CASSFVDIPYEQYV.

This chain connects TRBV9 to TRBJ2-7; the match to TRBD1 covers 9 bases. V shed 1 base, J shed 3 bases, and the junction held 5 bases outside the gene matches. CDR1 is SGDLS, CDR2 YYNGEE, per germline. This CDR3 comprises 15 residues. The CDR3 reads CASSVLGGQGYEQYF. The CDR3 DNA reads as TGTGCCAGCAGCGTACTGGGGGGACAGGGCTACGAGCAGTACTTC.

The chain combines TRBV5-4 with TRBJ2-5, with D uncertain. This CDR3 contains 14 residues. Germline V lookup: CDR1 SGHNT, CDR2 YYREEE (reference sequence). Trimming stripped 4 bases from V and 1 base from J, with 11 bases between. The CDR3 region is CASSRGRSQETQYF. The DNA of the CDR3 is TGTGCCAGCAGCCGTGGCAGGTCCCAAGAGACCCAGTACTTC.

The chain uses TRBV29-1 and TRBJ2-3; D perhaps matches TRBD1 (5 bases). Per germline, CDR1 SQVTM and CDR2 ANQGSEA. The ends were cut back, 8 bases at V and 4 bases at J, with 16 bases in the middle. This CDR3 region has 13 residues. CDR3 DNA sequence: TGCAGCACCTGCAGGGTATTCGCAGATACGCAGTATTTT. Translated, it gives CSTCRVFADTQYF.

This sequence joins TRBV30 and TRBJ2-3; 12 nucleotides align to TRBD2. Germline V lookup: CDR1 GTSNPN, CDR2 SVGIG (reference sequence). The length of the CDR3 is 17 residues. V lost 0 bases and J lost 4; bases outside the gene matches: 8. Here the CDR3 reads CAWSVLRTSGTADTQYF. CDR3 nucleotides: TGTGCCTGGAGTGTACTCAGGACTAGCGGGACCGCAGATACGCAGTATTTT.

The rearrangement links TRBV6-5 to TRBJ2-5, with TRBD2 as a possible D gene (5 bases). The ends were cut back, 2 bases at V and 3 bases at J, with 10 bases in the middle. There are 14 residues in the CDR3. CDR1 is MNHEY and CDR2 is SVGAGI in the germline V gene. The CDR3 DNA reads TGTGCCAGCAGTTACGGACGGGGAAAAGAGACCCAGTACTTC. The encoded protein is CASSYGRGKETQYF.

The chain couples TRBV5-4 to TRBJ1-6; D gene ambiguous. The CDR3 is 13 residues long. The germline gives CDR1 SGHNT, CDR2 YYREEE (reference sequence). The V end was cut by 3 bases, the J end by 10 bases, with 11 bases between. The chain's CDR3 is CASSSREGSPLHF. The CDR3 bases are TGTGCCAGCAGCTCTAGGGAGGGCTCACCCCTCCACTTT.

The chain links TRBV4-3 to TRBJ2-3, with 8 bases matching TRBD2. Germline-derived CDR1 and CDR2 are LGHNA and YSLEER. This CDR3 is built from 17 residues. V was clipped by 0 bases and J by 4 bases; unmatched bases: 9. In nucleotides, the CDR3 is TGCGCCAGCAGCCAAGATCACAGCGGGAGTAAATCAGATACGCAGTATTTT. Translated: CASSQDHSGSKSDTQYF.

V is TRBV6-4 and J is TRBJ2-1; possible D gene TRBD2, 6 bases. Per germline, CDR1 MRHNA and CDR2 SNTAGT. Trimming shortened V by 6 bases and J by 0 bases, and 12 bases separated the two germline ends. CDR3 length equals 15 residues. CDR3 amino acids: CASSPLSGSYNEQFF. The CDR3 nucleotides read TGTGCCAGCAGCCCACTTAGCGGCTCCTACAATGAGCAGTTCTTC.

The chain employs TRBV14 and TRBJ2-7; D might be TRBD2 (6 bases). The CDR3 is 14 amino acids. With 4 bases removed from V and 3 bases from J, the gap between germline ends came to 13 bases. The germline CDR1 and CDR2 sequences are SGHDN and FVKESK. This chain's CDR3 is CASSPRRGNYEQYF. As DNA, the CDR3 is TGTGCCAGCAGCCCCAGACGCGGGAACTACGAGCAGTACTTC.

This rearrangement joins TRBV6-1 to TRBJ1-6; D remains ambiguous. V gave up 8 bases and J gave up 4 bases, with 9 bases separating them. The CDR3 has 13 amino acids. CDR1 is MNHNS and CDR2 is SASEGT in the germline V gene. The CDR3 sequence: CASERGYNSPLHF. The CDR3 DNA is TGTGCCAGCGAGAGAGGGTATAATTCACCCCTCCACTTT.

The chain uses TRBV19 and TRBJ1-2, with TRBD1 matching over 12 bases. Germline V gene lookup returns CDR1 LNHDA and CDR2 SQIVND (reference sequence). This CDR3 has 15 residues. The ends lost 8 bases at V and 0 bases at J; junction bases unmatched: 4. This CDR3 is CASGGQGATNYGYTF. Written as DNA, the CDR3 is TGTGCCAGTGGGGGACAGGGGGCTACTAACTATGGCTACACCTTC.